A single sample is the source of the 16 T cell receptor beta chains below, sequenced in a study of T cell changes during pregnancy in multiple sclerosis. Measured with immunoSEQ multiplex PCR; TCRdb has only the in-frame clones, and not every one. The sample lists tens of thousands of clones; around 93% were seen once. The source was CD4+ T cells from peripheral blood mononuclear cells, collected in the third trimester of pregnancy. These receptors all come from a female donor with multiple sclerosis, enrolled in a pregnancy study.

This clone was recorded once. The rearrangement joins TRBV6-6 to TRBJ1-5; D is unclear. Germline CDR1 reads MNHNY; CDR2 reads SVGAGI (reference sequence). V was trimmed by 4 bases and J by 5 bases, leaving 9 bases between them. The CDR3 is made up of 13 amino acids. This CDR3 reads CASSFSLYQPQHF. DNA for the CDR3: TGTGCCAGCAGTTTTTCCCTTTATCAGCCCCAGCATTTT.

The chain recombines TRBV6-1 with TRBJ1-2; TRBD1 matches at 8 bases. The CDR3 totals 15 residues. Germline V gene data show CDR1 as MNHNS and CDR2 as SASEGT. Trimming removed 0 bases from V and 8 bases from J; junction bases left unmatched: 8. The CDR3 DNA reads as TGTGCCAGCAGTGAAGCGAGGGACAGGCGGCGCGGCTACACCTTC. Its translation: CASSEARDRRRGYTF.

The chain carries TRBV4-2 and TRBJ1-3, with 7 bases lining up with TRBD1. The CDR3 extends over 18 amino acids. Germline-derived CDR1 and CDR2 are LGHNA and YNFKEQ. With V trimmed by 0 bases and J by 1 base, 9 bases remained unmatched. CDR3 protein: CASSQDPSKQGSGNTIYF. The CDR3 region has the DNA TGTGCCAGCAGCCAAGATCCTTCAAAACAGGGGTCTGGAAACACCATATATTTT.

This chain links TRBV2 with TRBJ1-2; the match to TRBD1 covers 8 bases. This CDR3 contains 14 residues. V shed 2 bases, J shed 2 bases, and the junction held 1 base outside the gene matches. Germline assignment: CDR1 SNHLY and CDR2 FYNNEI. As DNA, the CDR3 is TGTGCCAGCAGTGAACAGGGGGCGAACTATGGCTACACCTTC. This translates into CASSEQGANYGYTF. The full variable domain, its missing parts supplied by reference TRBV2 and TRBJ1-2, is EPEVTQTPSHQVTQMGQEVILRCVPISNHLYFYWYRQILGQKVEFLVSFYNNEISEKSEIFDDQFSVERPDGSNFTLKIRSTKLEDSAMYFCASSEQGANYGYTFGSGTRLTVV.

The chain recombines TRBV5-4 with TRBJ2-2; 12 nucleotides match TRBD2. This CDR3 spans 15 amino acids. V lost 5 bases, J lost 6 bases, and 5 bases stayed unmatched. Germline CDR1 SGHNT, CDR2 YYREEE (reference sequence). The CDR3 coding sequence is TGTGCCAGCAGTTTGACTAGCGGGGGATCCGGGGAGCTGTTTTTT. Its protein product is CASSLTSGGSGELFF.

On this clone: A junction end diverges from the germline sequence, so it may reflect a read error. CDR3 DNA: TGTGCCAGCTCCAAAATAACAGGGGGCAAGCACTTC. This translates into CASSKITGGKHF. The chain links TRBV2 to TRBJ2-5; 9 positions match TRBD1. The length of the CDR3 is 12 residues. CDR1 is SNHLY, CDR2 FYNNEI, per germline.

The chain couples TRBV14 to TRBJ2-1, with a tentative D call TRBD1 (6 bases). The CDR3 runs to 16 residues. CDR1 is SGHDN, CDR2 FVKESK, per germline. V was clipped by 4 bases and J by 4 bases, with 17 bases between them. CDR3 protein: CASSLGQHPRYNEQFF. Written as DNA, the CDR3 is TGTGCCAGCAGCCTTGGACAGCACCCCCGGTACAATGAGCAGTTCTTC.

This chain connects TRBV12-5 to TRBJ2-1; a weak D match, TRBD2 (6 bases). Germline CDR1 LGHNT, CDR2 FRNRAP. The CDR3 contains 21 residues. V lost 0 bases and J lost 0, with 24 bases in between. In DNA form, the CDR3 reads TGTGCTAGTGGTTTGGTATTAACCCCCTTTAGCGGCCCACCCTCCTACAATGAGCAGTTCTTC. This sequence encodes CASGLVLTPFSGPPSYNEQFF.

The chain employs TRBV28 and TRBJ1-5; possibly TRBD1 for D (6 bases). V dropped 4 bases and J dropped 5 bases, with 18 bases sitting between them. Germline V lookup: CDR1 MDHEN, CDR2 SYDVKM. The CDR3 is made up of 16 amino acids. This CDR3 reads CASSSSTGLRYQPQHF. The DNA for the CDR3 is TGTGCCAGCAGTTCGTCGACAGGCCTAAGGTATCAGCCCCAGCATTTT. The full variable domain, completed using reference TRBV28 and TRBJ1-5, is DVKVTQSSRYLVKRTGEKVFLECVQDMDHENMFWYRQDPGLGLRLIYFSYDVKMKEKGDIPEGYSVSREKKERFSLILESASTNQTSMYLCASSSSTGLRYQPQHFGDGTRLSIL.

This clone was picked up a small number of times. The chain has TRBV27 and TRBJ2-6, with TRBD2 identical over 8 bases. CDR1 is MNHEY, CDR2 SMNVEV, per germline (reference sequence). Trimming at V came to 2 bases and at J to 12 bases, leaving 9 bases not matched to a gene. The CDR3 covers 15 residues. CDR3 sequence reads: CASSLAGTSRTVLTF. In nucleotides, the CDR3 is TGTGCCAGCAGTTTAGCCGGGACTAGTAGGACCGTCCTGACTTTC.

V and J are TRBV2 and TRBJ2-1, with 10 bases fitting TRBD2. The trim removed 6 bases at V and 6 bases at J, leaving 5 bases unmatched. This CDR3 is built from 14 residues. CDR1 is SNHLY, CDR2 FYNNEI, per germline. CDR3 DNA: TGTGCCAGCAGCGGAAAGCGGGGGGGCAATGAGCAGTTCTTC. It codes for CASSGKRGGNEQFF.

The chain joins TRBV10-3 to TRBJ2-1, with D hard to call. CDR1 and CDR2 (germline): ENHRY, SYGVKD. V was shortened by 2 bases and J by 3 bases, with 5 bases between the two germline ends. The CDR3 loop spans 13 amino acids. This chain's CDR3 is CAISERVYNEQFF. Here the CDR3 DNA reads TGTGCCATCAGTGAGCGGGTCTACAATGAGCAGTTCTTC.

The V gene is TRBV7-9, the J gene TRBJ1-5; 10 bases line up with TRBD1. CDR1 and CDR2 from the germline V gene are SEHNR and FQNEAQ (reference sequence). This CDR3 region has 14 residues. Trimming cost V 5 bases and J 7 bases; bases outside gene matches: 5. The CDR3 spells CASSRDRGEQPQHF. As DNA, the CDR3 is TGTGCCAGCAGCCGGGACAGGGGAGAGCAGCCCCAGCATTTT.

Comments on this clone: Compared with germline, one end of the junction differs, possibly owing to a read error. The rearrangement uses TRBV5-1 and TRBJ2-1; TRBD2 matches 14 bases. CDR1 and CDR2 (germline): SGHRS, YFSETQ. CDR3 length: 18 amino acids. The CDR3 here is CASSIRTSGGTSFNEQFF. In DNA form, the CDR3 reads TGCGCCAGCAGCATCCGGACTAGCGGGGGGACATCCTTCAATGAGCAGTTCTTC.

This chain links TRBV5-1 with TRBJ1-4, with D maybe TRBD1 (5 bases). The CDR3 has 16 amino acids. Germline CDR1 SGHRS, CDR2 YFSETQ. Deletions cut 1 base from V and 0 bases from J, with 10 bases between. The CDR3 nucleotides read TGCGCCAGCAGCTTGTCGGGGGATACAACTAATGAAAAACTGTTTTTT. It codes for CASSLSGDTTNEKLFF.

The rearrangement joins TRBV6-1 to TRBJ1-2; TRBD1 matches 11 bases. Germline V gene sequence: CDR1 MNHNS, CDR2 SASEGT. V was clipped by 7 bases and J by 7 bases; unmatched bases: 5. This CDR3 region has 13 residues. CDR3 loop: CASIGTGGGGYTF. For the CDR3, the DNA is TGTGCCAGCATAGGGACAGGGGGGGGTGGCTACACCTTC.